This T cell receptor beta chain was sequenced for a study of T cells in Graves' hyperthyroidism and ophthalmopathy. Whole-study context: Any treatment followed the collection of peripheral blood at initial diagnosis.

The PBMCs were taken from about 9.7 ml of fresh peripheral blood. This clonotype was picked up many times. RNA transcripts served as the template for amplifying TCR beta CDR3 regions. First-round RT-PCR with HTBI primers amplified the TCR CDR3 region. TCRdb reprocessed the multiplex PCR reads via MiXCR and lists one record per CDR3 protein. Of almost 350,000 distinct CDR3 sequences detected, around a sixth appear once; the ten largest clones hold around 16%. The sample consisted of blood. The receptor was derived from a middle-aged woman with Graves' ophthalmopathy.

Here the CDR3 DNA reads TGCGCCAGCATTCACAACGTCCTGACTTTC. This codes for CASIHNVLTF. The chain links TRBV10-1 to TRBJ2-6; D gene uncertain. Germline V CDR1 and CDR2: WNHNN, SYGVQD (reference sequence). The CDR3 runs 10 residues. Trimming removed 7 bases from V and 9 bases from J, with 4 bases in between.